This T cell receptor (beta chain) was captured by sequencing in a study of blood T cell repertoires in COVID-19. Looking at the study overall: The United States, Italy and Spain provided the acute and convalescent COVID-19 samples. In each case, the material was cDNA or gDNA derived from T cells, B-cell-depleted T cells, or PBMCs.

Original analysis: The assay estimated nucleated cells by amplifying reference gene primers. The method was immunoSEQ multiplex PCR; TCRdb's version includes in-frame clones alone and lacks a portion of them. The V and J calls and clone size come from that table; D and trimming were worked out from the DNA. This sample carries about 100,000 clones, 60% to 85% of them seen once, and the ten largest clones take about a sixth. CDR1 and CDR2 from the germline V gene are MDHEN and SYDVKM. This CDR3 region has 16 residues. The V and J ends lost 3 bases and 4 bases respectively, with 16 bases between them. The chain links TRBV28 to TRBJ1-3, with D maybe TRBD1 (6 bases). The sequenced sample was peripheral blood. The receptor was derived from a woman at least 80 years old with active or convalescent COVID-19. Written as DNA, the CDR3 is TGTGCCAGCAGTTTCGATGCGGGGGCGGTAGGAAACACCATATATTTT. Its translation: CASSFDAGAVGNTIYF.